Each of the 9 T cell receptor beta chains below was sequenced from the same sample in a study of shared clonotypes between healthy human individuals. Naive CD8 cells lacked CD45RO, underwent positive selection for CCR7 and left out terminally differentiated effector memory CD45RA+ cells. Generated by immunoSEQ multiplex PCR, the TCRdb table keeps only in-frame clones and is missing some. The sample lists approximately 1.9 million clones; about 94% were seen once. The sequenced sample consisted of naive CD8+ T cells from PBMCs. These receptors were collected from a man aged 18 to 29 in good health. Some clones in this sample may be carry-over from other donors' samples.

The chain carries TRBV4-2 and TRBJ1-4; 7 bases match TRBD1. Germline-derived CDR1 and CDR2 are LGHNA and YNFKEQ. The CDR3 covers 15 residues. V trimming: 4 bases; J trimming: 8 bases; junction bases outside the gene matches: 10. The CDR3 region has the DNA TGTGCCAGCAGCCCCTGGGGGCAGGGGGTGGAAAAACTGTTTTTT. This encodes CASSPWGQGVEKLFF.

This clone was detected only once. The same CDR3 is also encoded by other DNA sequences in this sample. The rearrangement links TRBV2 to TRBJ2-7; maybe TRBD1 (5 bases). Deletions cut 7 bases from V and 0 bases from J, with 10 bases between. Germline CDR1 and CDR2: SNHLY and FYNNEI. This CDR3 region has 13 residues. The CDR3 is CASKGRDSYEQYF. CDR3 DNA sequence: TGTGCCAGCAAGGGCAGGGACTCCTACGAGCAGTACTTC.

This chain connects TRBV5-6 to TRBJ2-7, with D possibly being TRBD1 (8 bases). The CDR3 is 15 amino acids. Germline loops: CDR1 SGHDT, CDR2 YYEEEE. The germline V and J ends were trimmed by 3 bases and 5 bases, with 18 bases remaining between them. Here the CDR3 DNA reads TGTGCCAGCAGCTGGGGAGGGACAGGTCCCGACGAGCAGTACTTC. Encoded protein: CASSWGGTGPDEQYF.

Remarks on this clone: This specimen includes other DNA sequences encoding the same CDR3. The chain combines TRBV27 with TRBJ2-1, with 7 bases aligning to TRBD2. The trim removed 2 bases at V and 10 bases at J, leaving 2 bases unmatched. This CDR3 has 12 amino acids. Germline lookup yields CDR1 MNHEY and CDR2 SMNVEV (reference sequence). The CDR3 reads CASSLTGGEQFF. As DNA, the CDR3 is TGTGCCAGCAGTTTAACCGGGGGGGAGCAGTTCTTC.

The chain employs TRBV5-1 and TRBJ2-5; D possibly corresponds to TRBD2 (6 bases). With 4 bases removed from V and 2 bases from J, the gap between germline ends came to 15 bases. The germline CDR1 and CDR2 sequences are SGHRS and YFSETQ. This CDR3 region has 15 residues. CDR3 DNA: TGCGCCAGCAGCGCCCGGGAGAAATATCAAGAGACCCAGTACTTC. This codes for CASSAREKYQETQYF.

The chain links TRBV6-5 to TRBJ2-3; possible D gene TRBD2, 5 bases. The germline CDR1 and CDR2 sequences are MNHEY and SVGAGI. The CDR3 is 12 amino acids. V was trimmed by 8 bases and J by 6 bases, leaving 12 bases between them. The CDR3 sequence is CASGLGVDTQYF. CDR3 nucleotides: TGTGCCAGCGGCCTCGGGGTGGATACGCAGTATTTT.

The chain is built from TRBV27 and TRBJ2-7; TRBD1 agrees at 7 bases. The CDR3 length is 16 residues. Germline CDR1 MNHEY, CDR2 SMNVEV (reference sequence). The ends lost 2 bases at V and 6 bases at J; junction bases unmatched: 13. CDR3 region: CASSLLTTGSVGEQYF. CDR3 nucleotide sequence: TGTGCCAGCAGTTTACTAACGACAGGGTCCGTCGGCGAGCAGTACTTC.

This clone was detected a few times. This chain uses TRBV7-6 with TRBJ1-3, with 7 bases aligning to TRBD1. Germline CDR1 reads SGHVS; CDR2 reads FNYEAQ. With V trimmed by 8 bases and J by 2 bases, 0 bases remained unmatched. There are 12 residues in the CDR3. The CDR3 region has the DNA TGTGCCAGCGGGACAGCTGGAAACACCATATATTTT. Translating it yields CASGTAGNTIYF.

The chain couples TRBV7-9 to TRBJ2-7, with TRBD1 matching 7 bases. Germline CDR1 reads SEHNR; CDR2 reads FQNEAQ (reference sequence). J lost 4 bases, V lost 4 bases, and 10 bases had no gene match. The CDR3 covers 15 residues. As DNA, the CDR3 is TGTGCCAGCAGCTCTGATGGGACAGCCTATTACGAGCAGTACTTC. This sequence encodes CASSSDGTAYYEQYF.